This TCR beta chain was obtained from a study of post-analysis software for immune sequencing data. Across the whole study: Patients had relapsing-remitting, secondary progressive or progressive-relapsing multiple sclerosis; some lacked subtype. Points from the study as a whole: The five TRBV segments detected at higher frequency in patients than in controls included TRBV5-6, TRBV5-1 and TRBV20-1. Normalized Chao1 diversity in multiple sclerosis patients fell significantly below that of controls.

This clonotype occurred once. What it binds is not known. V trimming: 0 bases; J trimming: 0 bases; junction bases outside the gene matches: 11. This CDR3 contains 18 residues. Germline V lookup: CDR1 SGHRS, CDR2 YFSETQ. Incorporated into the TCR beta cDNA libraries were unique molecular identifiers, which served to reduce PCR and sequencing biases. The authors obtained roughly 0.5 million cDNA molecules from roughly 1.1 to 9.2 million T cells. TCRdb re-derived calls from the PCR reads in MiXCR, one entry per CDR3 protein. The sample contains 820,000 or so distinct CDR3 sequences, 53% of which appear only once.

The sample comprised blood. This rearrangement joins TRBV5-1 to TRBJ2-7; 8 bases agree with TRBD1. This sequence was found in a girl aged 10-17 years with multiple sclerosis. Here the CDR3 reads CASSLGGQGSPRSYEQYF. CDR3 bases: TGCGCCAGCAGCTTGGGAGGACAGGGATCCCCTCGCTCCTACGAGCAGTACTTC. The complete variable domain, with remaining parts taken from reference TRBV5-1 and TRBJ2-7, reads KAGVTQTPRYLIKTRGQQVTLSCSPISGHRSVSWYQQTPGQGLQFLFEYFSETQRNKGNFPGRFSGRQFSNSRSEMNVSTLELGDSALYLCASSLGGQGSPRSYEQYFGPGTRLTVT.